This TCR beta chain was identified during a study of neurological immune-mediated disorders. This clonotype was picked up many times. The CDR3 contains 15 residues. The V segment lost 1 base and the J segment 6 bases; nucleotides outside the gene matches: 5. In germline, CDR1 is SGHTA, CDR2 FQGNSA. TCRdb re-analysed the 5' RACE reads in MiXCR, keeping a single row per CDR3 protein. The sample has some 89,000 distinct CDR3 sequences, 3.5% to 4.5% seen once. Time point here: longitudinal time-point 3. This receptor was obtained from an older woman with multiple sclerosis. Sequencing was carried out using PBMCs. V and J are TRBV7-2 and TRBJ1-4; 7 bases match TRBD1. The CDR3, as DNA: TGTGCCAGCAGCTTAGGAGACAGGGTTGATGAAAAACTGTTTTTT. It translates to CASSLGDRVDEKLFF. The full variable domain, its missing parts supplied by reference TRBV7-2 and TRBJ1-4, is GAGVSQSPSNKVTEKGKDVELRCDPISGHTALYWYRQSLGQGLEFLIYFQGNSAPDKSGLPSDRFSAERTGGSVSTLTIQRTQQEDSAVYLCASSLGDRVDEKLFFGSGTQLSVL.